What follows describes a single T cell receptor beta chain. Its specificity is not known. The J segment lost 8 bases and the V segment lost 0 bases, leaving 1 base of the junction unmatched. The CDR3 loop spans 13 amino acids. Germline V lookup: CDR1 SGHTA, CDR2 FQGTGA. This record comes from a study of memory B cells and T cells in multiple sclerosis. The protocol was immunoSEQ multiplex PCR, while the TCRdb copy is restricted to in-frame clones and leaves out a portion. The sample shows about 32,000 clones, around 88% of them seen only once. General study results and limits: Compartments had unequal clone-set sizes, affecting shared clonotype counts.

Stimulus-free culture yielded autoproliferating CFSE-dim and non-proliferating CFSE-high T cells, each sequenced separately. Pooled replicate wells came from 5x10^7 CFSE-labeled PBMCs cultured less than eight days without stimulus. The TCR was taken from a human donor with multiple sclerosis. What was sequenced was PBMCs from blood kept in culture. The rearrangement uses TRBV7-3 and TRBJ1-3; TRBD1 matches 7 bases. CDR3 residues: CASSLTGGDTIYF. The CDR3 coding sequence is TGTGCCAGCAGCTTAACAGGGGGCGACACCATATATTTT.